One and the same sample provided the 10 T cell receptor beta chains below, sequenced in a study of cytomegalovirus exposure and HLA in healthy donors (dated by TCRdb to 2015 to 2018). The library was prepared using the immunoSEQ multiplex PCR assay. The multiplex PCR relied on a mix of 60 forward primers for TCR Vbeta segments and 13 reverse primers for TCR Jbeta segments. TCRdb took this table from immuneACCESS and kept in-frame rearrangements with V and J called. Such tables lack part of the clones; where checked against another copy, unresolved V genes explain under half of the gap, and the rest is unexplained. This sample comprises about 78,000 clones, around 60% of them detected only once. Jointly, the top ten make up less than 7.5% of the sample. The sequencing input was PBMCs. The source of these receptors is a man aged 30-40 years in good health and CMV-seropositive.

CDR3 sequence (DNA): TGCGCCAGCAGCTTGGCGGGGGGTAGGAACACTGAAGCTTTCTTT. Translated: CASSLAGGRNTEAFF. V gene TRBV5-1 combines with J gene TRBJ1-1; maybe TRBD1 (5 bases). Germline V gene data show CDR1 as SGHRS and CDR2 as YFSETQ. V lost 0 bases to trimming and J lost 1 base, with 10 bases between them. The CDR3 extends over 15 amino acids.

This clone qualifies as medium-sized. The V gene is TRBV7-9, the J gene TRBJ2-7; D remains unclear. Trimming removed 2 bases from V and 6 bases from J, with 5 bases in between. This CDR3 contains 11 residues. The germline V gene has CDR1 SEHNR and CDR2 FQNEAQ (reference sequence). Here the CDR3 reads CASSLYSEQYF. CDR3 nucleotides: TGTGCCAGCAGCTTATACAGCGAGCAGTACTTC.

The V call is TRBV11-3, the J call TRBJ2-6, with 7 bases lining up with TRBD1. V was pared by 2 bases and J by 1 base, with 14 bases of the junction left unmatched. The CDR3 is 20 amino acids. Germline V gives CDR1 SGHNT, CDR2 YENEEA. CDR3 in DNA: TGTGCCAGCAGCTTAAGGGGGCGTTTGAGGGGTAGATCTGGGGCCAACGTCCTGACTTTC. It codes for CASSLRGRLRGRSGANVLTF.

This clone was seen only a few times. This chain links TRBV7-2 with TRBJ2-3; the match to TRBD2 covers 9 bases. CDR1 is SGHTA and CDR2 is FQGNSA in the germline V gene. This CDR3 is 14 amino acids long. Trimming took 4 bases from V and 6 from J; bases not matched to a gene: 5. CDR3 in amino acids: CASSYSGSSDTQYF. In DNA, the CDR3 is TGTGCCAGCAGCTATAGCGGGAGTTCTGATACGCAGTATTTT.

The chain combines TRBV28 with TRBJ2-7; 8 positions match TRBD1. The CDR3 is 18 residues long. Unmatched junction bases numbered 11, after V lost 1 base and J lost 0 bases. CDR1 and CDR2 (germline): MDHEN, SYDVKM. The CDR3 reads CASSLSPDRVWGSYEQYF. The CDR3 coding sequence is TGTGCCAGCAGTTTATCCCCGGACAGGGTGTGGGGCTCCTACGAGCAGTACTTC.

The rearrangement uses TRBV29-1 and TRBJ2-3; TRBD2 matches at 16 bases. The germline CDR1 and CDR2 sequences are SQVTM and ANQGSEA. The CDR3 contains 17 residues. With 4 bases clipped from V and 1 base from J, the junction kept 5 bases outside the gene matches. The CDR3 nucleotides read TGCAGCGTTGGAGGGACTAGCGGGGGGGATGGCACAGATACGCAGTATTTT. Translation gives CSVGGTSGGDGTDTQYF.

This chain uses TRBV19 with TRBJ2-3, with a tentative D call TRBD2 (6 bases). Trimming shortened V by 0 bases and J by 9 bases, and 10 bases separated the two germline ends. CDR3 length: 13 amino acids. CDR1 is LNHDA and CDR2 is SQIVND in the germline V gene (reference sequence). CDR3 DNA: TGTGCCAGTAGTATAGACGGACTATTGACGCAGTATTTT. This gives the protein CASSIDGLLTQYF.

The rearrangement joins TRBV2 to TRBJ2-3, with D uncertain. V was cut by 5 bases and J by 2 bases, with 8 bases left in between. The V gene's germline CDR1 is SNHLY and CDR2 FYNNEI. This CDR3 is 13 amino acids long. DNA for the CDR3: TGTGCCAGCAGTCTCTATAACACAGATACGCAGTATTTT. This gives the protein CASSLYNTDTQYF.

This chain links TRBV2 with TRBJ1-1, with unresolved D. V was cut by 6 bases and J by 3 bases, with 11 bases left in between. CDR1 is SNHLY, CDR2 FYNNEI, per germline. CDR3 size: 13 residues. The DNA for the CDR3 is TGTGCCAGCAGCGGGGAGAGGGACACTGAAGCTTTCTTT. Amino acids: CASSGERDTEAFF. The full variable domain, completed using reference TRBV2 and TRBJ1-1, is EPEVTQTPSHQVTQMGQEVILRCVPISNHLYFYWYRQILGQKVEFLVSFYNNEISEKSEIFDDQFSVERPDGSNFTLKIRSTKLEDSAMYFCASSGERDTEAFFGQGTRLTVV.

This clone turned up a few times. The CDR3 loop reads CALVGTGIYGYTF. The CDR3 bases are TGTGCCTTAGTTGGGACAGGGATCTATGGCTACACCTTC. The gene calls are TRBV30 and TRBJ1-2, with 9 bases fitting TRBD1. Germline CDR1 reads GTSNPN; CDR2 reads SVGIG (reference sequence). V lost 7 bases to trimming and J lost 4 bases; unmatched junction nucleotides: 7. The CDR3 sequence is 13 residues long.